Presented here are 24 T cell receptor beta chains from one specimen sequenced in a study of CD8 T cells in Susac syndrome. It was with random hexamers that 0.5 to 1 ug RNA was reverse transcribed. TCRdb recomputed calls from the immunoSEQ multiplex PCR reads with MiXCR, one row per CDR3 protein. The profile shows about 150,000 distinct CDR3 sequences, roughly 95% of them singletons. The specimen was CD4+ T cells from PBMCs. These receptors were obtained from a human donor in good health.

The CDR3 bases are TGCGCCAGCAGCACGGGGGGGCTAGTTGGGGGCTATGAAAAACTGTTTTTT. Translation: CASSTGGLVGGYEKLFF. The chain uses TRBV4-1 and TRBJ1-4; D is perhaps TRBD1 (6 bases). Germline V gene data show CDR1 as MGHRA and CDR2 as YSYEKL. Trimming removed 5 bases at V and 6 bases at J, with 22 bases between. This CDR3 spans 17 amino acids.

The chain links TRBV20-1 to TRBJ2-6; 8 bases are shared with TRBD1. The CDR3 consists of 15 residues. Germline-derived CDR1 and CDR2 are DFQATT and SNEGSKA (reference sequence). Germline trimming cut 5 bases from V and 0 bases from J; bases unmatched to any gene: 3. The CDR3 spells CSAQGAISGANVLTF. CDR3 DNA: TGCAGTGCTCAGGGGGCAATCTCTGGGGCCAACGTCCTGACTTTC.

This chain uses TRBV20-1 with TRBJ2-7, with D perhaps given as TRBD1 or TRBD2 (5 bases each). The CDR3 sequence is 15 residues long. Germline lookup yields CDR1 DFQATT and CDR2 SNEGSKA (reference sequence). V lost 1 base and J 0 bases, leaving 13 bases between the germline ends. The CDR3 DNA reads TGCAGTGCTAGAGGTGGGACGGGAAGCTCCTACGAGCAGTACTTC. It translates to CSARGGTGSSYEQYF.

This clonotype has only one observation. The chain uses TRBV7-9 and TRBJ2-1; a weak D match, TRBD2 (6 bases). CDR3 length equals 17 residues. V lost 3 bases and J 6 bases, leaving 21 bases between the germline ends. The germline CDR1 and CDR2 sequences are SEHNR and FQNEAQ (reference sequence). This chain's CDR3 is CASSFRGGEVSLNEQFF. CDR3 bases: TGTGCCAGCAGCTTTAGGGGCGGGGAGGTATCGCTCAATGAGCAGTTCTTC.

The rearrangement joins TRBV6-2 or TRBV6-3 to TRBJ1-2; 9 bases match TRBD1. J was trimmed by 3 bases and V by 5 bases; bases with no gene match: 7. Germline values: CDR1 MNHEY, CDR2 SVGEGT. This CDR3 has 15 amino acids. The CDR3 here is CASSQDRGRYYGYTF. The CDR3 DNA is TGTGCCAGCAGTCAGGACAGGGGACGATACTATGGCTACACCTTC.

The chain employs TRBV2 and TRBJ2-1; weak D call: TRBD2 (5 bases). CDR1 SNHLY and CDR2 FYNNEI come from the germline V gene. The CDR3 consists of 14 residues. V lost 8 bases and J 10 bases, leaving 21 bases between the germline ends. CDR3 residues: CASARTRTSGEQFF. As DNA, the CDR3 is TGTGCCAGCGCGCGTACTAGGACCTCCGGAGAGCAGTTCTTC. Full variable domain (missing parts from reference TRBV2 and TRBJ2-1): EPEVTQTPSHQVTQMGQEVILRCVPISNHLYFYWYRQILGQKVEFLVSFYNNEISEKSEIFDDQFSVERPDGSNFTLKIRSTKLEDSAMYFCASARTRTSGEQFFGPGTRLTVL.

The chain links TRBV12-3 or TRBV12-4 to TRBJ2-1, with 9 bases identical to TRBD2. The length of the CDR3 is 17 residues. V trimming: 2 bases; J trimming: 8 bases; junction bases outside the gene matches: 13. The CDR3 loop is CASSLHSAGGGEDEQFF. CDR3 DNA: TGTGCCAGCAGTTTACATTCGGCGGGAGGGGGGGAGGATGAGCAGTTCTTC.

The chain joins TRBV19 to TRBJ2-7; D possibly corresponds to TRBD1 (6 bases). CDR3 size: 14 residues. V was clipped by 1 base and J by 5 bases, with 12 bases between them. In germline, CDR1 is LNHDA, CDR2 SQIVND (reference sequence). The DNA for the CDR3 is TGTGCCAGTAGTATAGTGAAGGACAGCCACGAGCAGTACTTC. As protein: CASSIVKDSHEQYF. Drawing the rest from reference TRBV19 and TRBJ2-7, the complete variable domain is DGGITQSPKYLFRKEGQNVTLSCEQNLNHDAMYWYRQDPGQGLRLIYYSQIVNDFQKGDIAEGYSVSREKKESFPLTVTSAQKNPTAFYLCASSIVKDSHEQYFGPGTRLTVT.

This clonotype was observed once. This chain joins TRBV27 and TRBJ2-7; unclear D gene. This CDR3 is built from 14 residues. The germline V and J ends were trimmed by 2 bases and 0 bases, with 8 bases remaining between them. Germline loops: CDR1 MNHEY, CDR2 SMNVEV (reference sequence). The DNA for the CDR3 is TGTGCCAGCAGTTTACAGCCCTACTCCTACGAGCAGTACTTC. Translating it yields CASSLQPYSYEQYF.

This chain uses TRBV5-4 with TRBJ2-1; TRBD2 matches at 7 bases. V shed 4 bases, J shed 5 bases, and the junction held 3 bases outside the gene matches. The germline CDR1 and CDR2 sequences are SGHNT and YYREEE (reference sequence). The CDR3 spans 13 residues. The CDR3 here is CASSHGLDNEQFF. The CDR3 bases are TGTGCCAGCAGCCACGGACTAGACAATGAGCAGTTCTTC. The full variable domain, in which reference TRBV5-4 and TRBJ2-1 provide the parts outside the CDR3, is ETGVTQSPTHLIKTRGQQVTLRCSSQSGHNTVSWYQQALGQGPQFIFQYYREEENGRGNFPPRFSGLQFPNYSSELNVNALELDDSALYLCASSHGLDNEQFFGPGTRLTVL.

This CDR3 reads CASRGDSVYEQYF. The CDR3 bases are TGTGCCAGCAGAGGGGACAGTGTCTACGAGCAGTACTTC. The chain has TRBV2 and TRBJ2-7; 7 positions agree with TRBD1. There are 13 residues in the CDR3. With 6 bases clipped from V and 3 bases from J, the junction kept 5 bases outside the gene matches. Germline CDR1 and CDR2: SNHLY and FYNNEI.

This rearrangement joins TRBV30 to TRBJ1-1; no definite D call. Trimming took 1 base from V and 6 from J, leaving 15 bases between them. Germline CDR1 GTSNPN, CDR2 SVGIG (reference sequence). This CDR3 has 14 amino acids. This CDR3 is CAWSGSLEGAEAFF. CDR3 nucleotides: TGTGCCTGGAGTGGGTCCCTTGAAGGAGCTGAAGCTTTCTTT.

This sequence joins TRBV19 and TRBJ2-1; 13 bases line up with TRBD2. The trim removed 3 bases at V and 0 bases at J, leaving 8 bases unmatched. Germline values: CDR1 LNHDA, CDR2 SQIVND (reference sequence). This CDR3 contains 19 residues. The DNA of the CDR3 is TGTGCCAGTAGTATTAGTGGACTAGCGGGAGTCCCCTCCTACAATGAGCAGTTCTTC. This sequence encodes CASSISGLAGVPSYNEQFF.

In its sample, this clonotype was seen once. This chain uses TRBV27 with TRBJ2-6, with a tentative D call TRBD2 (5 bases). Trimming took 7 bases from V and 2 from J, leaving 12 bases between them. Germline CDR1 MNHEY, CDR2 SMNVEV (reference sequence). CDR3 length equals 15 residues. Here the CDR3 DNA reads TGTGCCAGCACGGGATTTAGCACTGGGGCCAACGTCCTGACTTTC. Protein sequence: CASTGFSTGANVLTF.

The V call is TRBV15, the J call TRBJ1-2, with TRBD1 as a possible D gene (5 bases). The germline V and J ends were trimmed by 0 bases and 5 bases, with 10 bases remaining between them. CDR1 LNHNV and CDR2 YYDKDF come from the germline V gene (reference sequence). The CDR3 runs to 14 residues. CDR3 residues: CATSRERPGYGYTF. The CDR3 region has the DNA TGTGCCACCAGCAGAGAGAGGCCAGGGTATGGCTACACCTTC.

CDR3: CASSRLPKTSGIPRNTGELFF. In DNA, the CDR3 is TGTGCCAGCAGCCGACTCCCCAAGACTAGCGGTATCCCTCGGAACACCGGGGAGCTGTTTTTT. V is TRBV4-2 and J is TRBJ2-2, with 9 bases that match TRBD2. Germline V gene sequence: CDR1 LGHNA, CDR2 YNFKEQ. The CDR3 spans 21 residues. V shed 4 bases and J 1 base; nucleotides not matched to a gene: 19.

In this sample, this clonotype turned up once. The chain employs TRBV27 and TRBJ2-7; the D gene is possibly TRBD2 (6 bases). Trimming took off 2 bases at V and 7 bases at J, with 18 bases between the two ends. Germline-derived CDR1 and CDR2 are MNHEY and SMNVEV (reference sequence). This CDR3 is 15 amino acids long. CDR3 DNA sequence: TGTGCCAGCAGTTTAGGGGGGTTAAGGGGCTGGGAGCAGTACTTC. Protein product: CASSLGGLRGWEQYF.

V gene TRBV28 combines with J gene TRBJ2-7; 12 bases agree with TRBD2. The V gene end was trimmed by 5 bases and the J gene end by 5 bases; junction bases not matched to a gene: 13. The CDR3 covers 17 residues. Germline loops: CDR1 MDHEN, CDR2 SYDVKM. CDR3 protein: CASSVDLAGGILNEQYF. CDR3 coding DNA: TGTGCCAGCAGTGTCGATCTAGCGGGAGGGATATTGAACGAGCAGTACTTC.

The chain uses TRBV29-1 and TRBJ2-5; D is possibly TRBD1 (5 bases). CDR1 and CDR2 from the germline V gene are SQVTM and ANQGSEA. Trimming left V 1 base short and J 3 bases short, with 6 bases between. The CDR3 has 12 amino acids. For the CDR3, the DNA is TGCAGCGTTGAAGCCAGGGAAGAGACCCAGTACTTC. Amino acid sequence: CSVEAREETQYF.

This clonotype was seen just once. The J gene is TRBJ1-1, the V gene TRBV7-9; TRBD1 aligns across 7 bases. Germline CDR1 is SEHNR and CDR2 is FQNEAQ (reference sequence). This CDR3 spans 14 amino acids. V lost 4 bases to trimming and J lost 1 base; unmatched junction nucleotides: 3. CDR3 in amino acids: CASSSRTGNTEAFF. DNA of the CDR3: TGTGCCAGCAGCTCGAGGACAGGGAACACTGAAGCTTTCTTT. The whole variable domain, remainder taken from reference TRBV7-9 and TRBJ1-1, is DTGVSQNPRHKITKRGQNVTFRCDPISEHNRLYWYRQTLGQGPEFLTYFQNEAQLEKSRLLSDRFSAERPKGSFSTLEIQRTEQGDSAMYLCASSSRTGNTEAFFGQGTRLTVV.

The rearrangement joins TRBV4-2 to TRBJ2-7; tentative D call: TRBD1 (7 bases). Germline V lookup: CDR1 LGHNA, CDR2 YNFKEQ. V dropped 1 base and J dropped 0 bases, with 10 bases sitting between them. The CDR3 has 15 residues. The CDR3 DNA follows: TGTGCCAGCAGCCAAGGGAGGGGGCTCTCCTACGAGCAGTACTTC. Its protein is CASSQGRGLSYEQYF.

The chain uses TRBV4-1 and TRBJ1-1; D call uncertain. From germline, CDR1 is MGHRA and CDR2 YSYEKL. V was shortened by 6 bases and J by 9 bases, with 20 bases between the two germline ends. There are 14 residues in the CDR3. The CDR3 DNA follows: TGCGCCAGCAGGAGTCTAGGCCCCAACCTTCAAGCTTTCTTT. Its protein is CASRSLGPNLQAFF.

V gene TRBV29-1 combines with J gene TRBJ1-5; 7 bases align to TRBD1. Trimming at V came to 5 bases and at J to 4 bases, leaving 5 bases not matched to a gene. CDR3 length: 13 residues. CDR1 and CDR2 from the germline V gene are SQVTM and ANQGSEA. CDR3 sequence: CSVCDRVNQPQHF. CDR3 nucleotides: TGCAGCGTTTGCGACAGGGTGAATCAGCCCCAGCATTTT.

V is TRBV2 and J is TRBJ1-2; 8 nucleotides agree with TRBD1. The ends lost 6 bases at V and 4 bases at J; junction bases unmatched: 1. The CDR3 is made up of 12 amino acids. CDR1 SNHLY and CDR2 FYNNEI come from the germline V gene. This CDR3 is CASRGTGYGYTF. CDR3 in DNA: TGTGCCAGCAGAGGGACAGGCTATGGCTACACCTTC.